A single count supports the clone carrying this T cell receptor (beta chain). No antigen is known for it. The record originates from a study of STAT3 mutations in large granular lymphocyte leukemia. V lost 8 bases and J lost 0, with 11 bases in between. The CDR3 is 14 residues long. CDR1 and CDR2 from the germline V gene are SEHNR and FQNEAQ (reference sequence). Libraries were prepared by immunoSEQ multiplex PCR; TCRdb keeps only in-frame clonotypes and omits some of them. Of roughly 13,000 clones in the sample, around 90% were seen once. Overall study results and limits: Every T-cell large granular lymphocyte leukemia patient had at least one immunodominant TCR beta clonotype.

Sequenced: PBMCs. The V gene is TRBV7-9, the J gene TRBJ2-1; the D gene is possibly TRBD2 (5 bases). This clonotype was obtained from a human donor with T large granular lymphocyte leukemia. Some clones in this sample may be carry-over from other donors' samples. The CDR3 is CASRSASSYNEQFF. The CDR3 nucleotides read TGTGCCAGCCGTAGCGCGAGCTCCTACAATGAGCAGTTCTTC.